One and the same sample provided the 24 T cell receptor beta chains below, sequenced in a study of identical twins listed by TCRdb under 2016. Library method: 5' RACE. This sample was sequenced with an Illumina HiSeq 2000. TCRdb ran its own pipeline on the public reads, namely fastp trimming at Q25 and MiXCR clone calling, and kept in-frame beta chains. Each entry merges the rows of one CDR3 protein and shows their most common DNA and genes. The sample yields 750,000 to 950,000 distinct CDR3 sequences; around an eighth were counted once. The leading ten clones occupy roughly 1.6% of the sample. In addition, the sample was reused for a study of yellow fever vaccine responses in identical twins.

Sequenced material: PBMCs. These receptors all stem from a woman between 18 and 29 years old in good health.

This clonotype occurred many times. CDR3 region: CSASETSTDTQYF. DNA for the CDR3: TGCAGTGCTAGCGAAACTAGCACAGATACGCAGTATTTT. The rearrangement uses TRBV20-1 and TRBJ2-3, with D uncertain. CDR3 length: 13 residues. Trimming took 3 bases from V and 0 from J, leaving 7 bases between them. From germline, CDR1 is DFQATT and CDR2 SNEGSKA (reference sequence).

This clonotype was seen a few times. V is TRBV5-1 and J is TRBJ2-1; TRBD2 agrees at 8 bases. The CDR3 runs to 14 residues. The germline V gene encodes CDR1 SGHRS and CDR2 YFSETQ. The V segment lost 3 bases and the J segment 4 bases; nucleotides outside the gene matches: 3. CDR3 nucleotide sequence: TGCGCCAGCAGCTCTAGCGGGCGGTACAATGAGCAGTTCTTC. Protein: CASSSSGRYNEQFF.

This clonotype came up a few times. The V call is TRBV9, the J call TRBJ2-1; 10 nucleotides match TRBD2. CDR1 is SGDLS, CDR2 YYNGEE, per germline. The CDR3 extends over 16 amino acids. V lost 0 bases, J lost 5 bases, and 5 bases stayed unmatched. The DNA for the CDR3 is TGTGCCAGCAGCGTAGAACTAGCGGGACTGCACAATGAGCAGTTCTTC. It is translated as CASSVELAGLHNEQFF.

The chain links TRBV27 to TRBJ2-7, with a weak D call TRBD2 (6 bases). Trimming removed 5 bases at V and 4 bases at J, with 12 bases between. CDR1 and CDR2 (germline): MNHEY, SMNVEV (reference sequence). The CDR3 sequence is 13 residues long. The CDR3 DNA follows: TGTGCCAGCAGTCCTAGCGAAGTGTACGAGCAGTACTTC. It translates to CASSPSEVYEQYF.

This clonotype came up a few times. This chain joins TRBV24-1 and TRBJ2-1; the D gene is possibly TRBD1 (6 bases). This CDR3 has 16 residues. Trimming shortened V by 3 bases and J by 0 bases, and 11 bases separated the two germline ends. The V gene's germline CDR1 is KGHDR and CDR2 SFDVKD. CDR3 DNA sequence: TGTGCCACCAGTGATCTAGGGGGTAGCTCCTACAATGAGCAGTTCTTC. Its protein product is CATSDLGGSSYNEQFF.

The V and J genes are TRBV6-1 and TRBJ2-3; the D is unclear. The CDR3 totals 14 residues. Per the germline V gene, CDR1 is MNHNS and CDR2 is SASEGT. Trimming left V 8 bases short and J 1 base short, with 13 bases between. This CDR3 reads CASAPRKGTDTQYF. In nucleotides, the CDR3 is TGTGCCAGCGCCCCCCGGAAGGGCACAGATACGCAGTATTTT.

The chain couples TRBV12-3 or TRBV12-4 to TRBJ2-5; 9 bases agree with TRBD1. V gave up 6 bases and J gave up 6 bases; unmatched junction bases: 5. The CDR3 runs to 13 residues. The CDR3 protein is CASSRGTGQTQYF. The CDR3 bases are TGTGCCAGCAGCCGAGGGACAGGGCAGACCCAGTACTTC.

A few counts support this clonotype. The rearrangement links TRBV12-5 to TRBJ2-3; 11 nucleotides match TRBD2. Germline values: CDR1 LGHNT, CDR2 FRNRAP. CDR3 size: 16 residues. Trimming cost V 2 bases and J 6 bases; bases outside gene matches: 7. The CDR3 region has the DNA TGTGCTAGTGGTTTGAACCCGCTAGCGGGAGGTGATACGCAGTATTTT. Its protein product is CASGLNPLAGGDTQYF.

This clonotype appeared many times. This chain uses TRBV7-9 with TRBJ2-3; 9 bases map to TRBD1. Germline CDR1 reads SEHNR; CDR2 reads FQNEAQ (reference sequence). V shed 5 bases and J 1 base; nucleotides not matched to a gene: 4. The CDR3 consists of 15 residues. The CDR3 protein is CASSRGDRGTDTQYF. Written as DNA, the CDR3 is TGTGCCAGCAGCCGAGGGGACAGGGGCACAGATACGCAGTATTTT.

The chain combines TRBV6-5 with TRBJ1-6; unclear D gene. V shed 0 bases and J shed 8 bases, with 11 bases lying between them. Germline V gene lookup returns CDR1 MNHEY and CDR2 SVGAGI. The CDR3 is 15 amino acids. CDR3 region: CASSYSRDPHSPLHF. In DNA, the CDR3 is TGTGCCAGCAGTTACTCGAGGGATCCGCATTCACCCCTCCACTTT.

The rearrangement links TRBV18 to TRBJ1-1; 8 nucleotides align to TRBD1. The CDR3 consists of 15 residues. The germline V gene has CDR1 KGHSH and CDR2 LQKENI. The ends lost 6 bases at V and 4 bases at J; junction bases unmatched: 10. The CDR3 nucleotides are TGTGCCAGCTCCAACAGGGGGGGGTTGGGCACTGAAGCTTTCTTT. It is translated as CASSNRGGLGTEAFF. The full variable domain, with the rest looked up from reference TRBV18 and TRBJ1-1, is NAGVMQNPRHLVRRRGQEARLRCSPMKGHSHVYWYRQLPEEGLKFMVYLQKENIIDESGMPKERFSAEFPKEGPSILRIQQVVRGDSAAYFCASSNRGGLGTEAFFGQGTRLTVV.

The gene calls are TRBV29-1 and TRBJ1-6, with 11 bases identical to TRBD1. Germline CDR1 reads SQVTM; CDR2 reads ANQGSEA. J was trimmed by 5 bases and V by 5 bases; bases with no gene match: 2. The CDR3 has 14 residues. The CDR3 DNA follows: TGCAGCGTTCGGACAGGGGGCAATAATTCACCCCTCCACTTT. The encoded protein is CSVRTGGNNSPLHF.

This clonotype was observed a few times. In DNA, the CDR3 is TGTGCCAGCAGCTTAGCGCCGGCTAGCGGATGGAGCTCCTACGAGCAGTACTTC. Its protein is CASSLAPASGWSSYEQYF. The chain couples TRBV7-8 to TRBJ2-7, with 7 bases that match TRBD2. Germline V CDR1 and CDR2: SGHVS, FQNEAQ. V shed 0 bases, J shed 0 bases, and the junction held 11 bases outside the gene matches. This CDR3 comprises 18 residues.

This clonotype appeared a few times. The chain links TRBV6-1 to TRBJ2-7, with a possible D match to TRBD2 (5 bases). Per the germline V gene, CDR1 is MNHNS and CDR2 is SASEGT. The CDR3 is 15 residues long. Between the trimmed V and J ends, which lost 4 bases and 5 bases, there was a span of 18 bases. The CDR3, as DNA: TGTGCCAGCAGTGCCCGGACGGGAACCACCCACGAGCAGTACTTC. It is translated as CASSARTGTTHEQYF.

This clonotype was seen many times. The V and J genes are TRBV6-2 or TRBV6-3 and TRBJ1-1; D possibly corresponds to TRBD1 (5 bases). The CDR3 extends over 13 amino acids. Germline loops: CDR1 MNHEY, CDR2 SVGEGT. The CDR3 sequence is CVTAQTVNTEAFF. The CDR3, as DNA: TGTGTCACGGCCCAGACAGTGAACACTGAAGCTTTCTTT.

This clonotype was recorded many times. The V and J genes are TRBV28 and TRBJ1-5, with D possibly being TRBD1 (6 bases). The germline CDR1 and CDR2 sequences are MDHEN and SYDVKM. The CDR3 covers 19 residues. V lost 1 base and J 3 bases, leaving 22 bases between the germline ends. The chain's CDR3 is CASSLSQATWGAVNQPQHF. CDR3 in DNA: TGTGCCAGCAGTTTATCTCAGGCCACCTGGGGGGCCGTCAATCAGCCCCAGCATTTT.

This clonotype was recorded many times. As DNA, the CDR3 is TGTGCCAGCAGTTACTCCCGGACAGGGGGTGGCTATGGCTACACCTTC. It codes for CASSYSRTGGGYGYTF. This sequence joins TRBV6-5 and TRBJ1-2; 10 bases line up with TRBD1. CDR3 size: 16 residues. The germline V gene encodes CDR1 MNHEY and CDR2 SVGAGI. The ends lost 0 bases at V and 4 bases at J; junction bases unmatched: 5.

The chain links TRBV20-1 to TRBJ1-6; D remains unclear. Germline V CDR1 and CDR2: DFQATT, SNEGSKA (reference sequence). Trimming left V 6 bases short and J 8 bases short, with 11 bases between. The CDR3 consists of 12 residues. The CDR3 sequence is CSAPRGDSPLHF. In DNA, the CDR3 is TGCAGTGCACCGCGCGGTGATTCACCCCTCCACTTT.

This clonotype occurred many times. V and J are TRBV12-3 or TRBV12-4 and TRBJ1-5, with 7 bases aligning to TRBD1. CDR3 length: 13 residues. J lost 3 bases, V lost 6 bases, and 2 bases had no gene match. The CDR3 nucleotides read TGTGCCAGCAGGGGGACAGCCAATCAGCCCCAGCATTTT. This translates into CASRGTANQPQHF.

The CDR3 bases are TGTGCCACCAGTGATTACCCAGCGGGACGGAATGAGCAGTTCTTC. Protein: CATSDYPAGRNEQFF. The J gene is TRBJ2-1, the V gene TRBV24-1; 7 nucleotides match TRBD2. Germline V gene sequence: CDR1 KGHDR, CDR2 SFDVKD. The CDR3 consists of 15 residues. With V trimmed by 2 bases and J by 7 bases, 7 bases remained unmatched.

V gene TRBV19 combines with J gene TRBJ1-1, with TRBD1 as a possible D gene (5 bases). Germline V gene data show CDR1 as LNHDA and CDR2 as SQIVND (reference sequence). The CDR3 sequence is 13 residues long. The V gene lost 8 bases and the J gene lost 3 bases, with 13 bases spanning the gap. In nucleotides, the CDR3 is TGTGCCAGTCGAGACAGTATACACACTGAAGCTTTCTTT. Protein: CASRDSIHTEAFF. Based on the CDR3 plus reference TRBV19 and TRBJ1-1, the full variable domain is DGGITQSPKYLFRKEGQNVTLSCEQNLNHDAMYWYRQDPGQGLRLIYYSQIVNDFQKGDIAEGYSVSREKKESFPLTVTSAQKNPTAFYLCASRDSIHTEAFFGQGTRLTVV.

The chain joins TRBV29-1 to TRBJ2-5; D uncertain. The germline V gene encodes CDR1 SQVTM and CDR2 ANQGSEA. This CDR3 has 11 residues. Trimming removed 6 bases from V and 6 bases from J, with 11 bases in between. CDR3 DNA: TGCAGCGTCTATAACGGAAAGACCCAGTACTTC. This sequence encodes CSVYNGKTQYF.

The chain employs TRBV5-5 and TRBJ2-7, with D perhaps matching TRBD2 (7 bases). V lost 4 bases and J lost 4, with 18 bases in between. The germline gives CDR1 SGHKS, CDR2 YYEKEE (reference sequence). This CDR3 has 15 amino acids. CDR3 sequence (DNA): TGTGCCAGCAGCCCGACGGCTAGCGGACAGTACGAGCAGTACTTC. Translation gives CASSPTASGQYEQYF.

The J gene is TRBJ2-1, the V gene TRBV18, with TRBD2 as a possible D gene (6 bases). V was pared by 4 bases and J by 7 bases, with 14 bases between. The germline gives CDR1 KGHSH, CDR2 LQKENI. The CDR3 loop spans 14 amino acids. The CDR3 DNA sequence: TGTGCCAGCTCACTCGGGACTCAGGAAAATGAGCAGTTCTTC. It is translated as CASSLGTQENEQFF.